The TCR beta chain under discussion was sequenced for a study of blood T cell repertoires in COVID-19. On the study more broadly: From the United States, Italy and Spain came samples of acute and convalescent COVID-19. The analysed material was cDNA or gDNA that came from T cells, B-cell-depleted T cells, or PBMCs.

Authors' data handling: Amplification of reference gene primers provided the estimated nucleated cell counts. TCRdb keeps only in-frame clones here, not all; method: immunoSEQ multiplex PCR. The V and J calls and the clone size are those of that table, but D and trimming were determined from the DNA. The repertoire includes about 68,000 clones, about 86% of them detected once, and under 5% sits in the top ten. Material for sequencing was peripheral blood. The clonotype originates from a man between 50 and 59 years old with acute or convalescent COVID-19.

The CDR3 sequence is CASTLGQRITDTQYF. The DNA of the CDR3 is TGTGCCAGCACCCTCGGACAGAGAATCACAGATACGCAGTATTTT. The chain employs TRBV28 and TRBJ2-3; maybe TRBD1 (6 bases). CDR1 is MDHEN and CDR2 is SYDVKM in the germline V gene. The CDR3 length is 15 residues. V was cut by 7 bases and J by 2 bases, with 16 bases left in between.